The present T cell receptor (beta chain) was sequenced within a study of immune cell composition in non-small cell lung cancer. Normal lung sampling was at least 3 cm from the tumour, as distant as possible. V lost 2 bases and J 0 bases, leaving 5 bases between the germline ends. The CDR3 has 13 residues. Germline V gene data show CDR1 as KGHSH and CDR2 as LQKENI. Sequenced by immunoSEQ multiplex PCR; TCRdb stores in-frame clones only, minus some. The sample has fewer than 20,000 clones; 70% to 80% are singletons. The data were also submitted as part of a second study, on CD4 T cells in lung cancer.

The TCR was taken from a human donor with non-small cell lung cancer. The sample comprised non-adjacent lung tissue. The chain recombines TRBV18 with TRBJ2-7; no firm D call. The CDR3 region has the DNA TGTGCCAGCTCACCAATGAGCTCCTACGAGCAGTACTTC. Translation gives CASSPMSSYEQYF.